The 18 T cell receptor beta chains below all came from one sample that was sequenced in a study of vaccination and CD4 T cells after COVID-19. The time point denotes: late sampling 161 to 241 days after vaccination in a few convalescent patients. Treatment denoted: roughly 10-day PBMC culture with coronavirus spike peptide pools or control peptides (ViraFEST assay). Their specific antigens are unknown. Cultured CD4+ T-cell DNA underwent Oncomine TCR Beta short-read sequencing. In TCRdb, the PCR reads were re-called with MiXCR into one record per CDR3 protein. Among under 30,000 distinct CDR3 sequences listed, 42% were seen once. The sample in question was CD4+ T cells from blood, cultured in vitro, obtained about 7 months after SARS-CoV-2 vaccination. The receptors were gathered from a human donor who had recovered from COVID-19.

This clonotype has just a few counts. V gene TRBV28 combines with J gene TRBJ1-5; D gene unclear. V shed 9 bases and J shed 2 bases, with 23 bases lying between them. The length of the CDR3 is 17 residues. Germline V CDR1 and CDR2: MDHEN, SYDVKM. CDR3 coding DNA: TGTGCCAGTTTCCCCCATCCCGGGAGGCAGCGCAATCAGCCCCAGCATTTT. This gives the protein CASFPHPGRQRNQPQHF.

J is TRBJ2-7 and V is TRBV19, with no clear D. Germline CDR1 LNHDA, CDR2 SQIVND (reference sequence). CDR3 size: 14 residues. The V gene lost 1 base and the J gene lost 2 bases, with 9 bases spanning the gap. Here the CDR3 reads CASSIARNTYEQYF. CDR3 nucleotides: TGTGCCAGTAGTATAGCCAGAAACACCTACGAGCAGTACTTC.

This clonotype was picked up a small number of times. The genes are TRBV2 and TRBJ2-7; D unresolved. V was shortened by 2 bases and J by 6 bases, with 2 bases between the two germline ends. The V gene's germline CDR1 is SNHLY and CDR2 FYNNEI. The CDR3 has 10 amino acids. In DNA, the CDR3 is TGTGCCAGCAGTGAATTCGAGCAGTACTTC. Translating it yields CASSEFEQYF.

The rearrangement uses TRBV6-4 and TRBJ2-1, with a weak D call TRBD1 (6 bases). V lost 4 bases and J 0 bases, leaving 10 bases between the germline ends. This CDR3 is built from 15 residues. The germline CDR1 and CDR2 sequences are MRHNA and SNTAGT. CDR3 protein: CASSAETGSYNEQFF. CDR3 coding DNA: TGTGCCAGCAGTGCCGAGACAGGCTCCTACAATGAGCAGTTCTTC.

The chain carries TRBV10-1 and TRBJ2-5, with TRBD2 matching over 8 bases. V lost 3 bases, J lost 0 bases, and 6 bases stayed unmatched. Germline-derived CDR1 and CDR2 are WNHNN and SYGVQD (reference sequence). CDR3 length: 16 residues. The CDR3 loop reads CASSDPSGQYQETQYF. As DNA, the CDR3 is TGCGCCAGCAGTGACCCTAGCGGGCAGTACCAAGAGACCCAGTACTTC.

The V call is TRBV11-1, the J call TRBJ2-7, with 9 bases fitting TRBD2. Germline values: CDR1 SGHAT, CDR2 FQDESV (reference sequence). The CDR3 has 17 amino acids. J was trimmed by 3 bases and V by 3 bases; bases with no gene match: 12. The CDR3 loop reads CASSFSSDPSGIYEQYF. CDR3 in DNA: TGTGCCAGCAGCTTCTCGTCCGATCCTAGCGGGATCTACGAGCAGTACTTC.

The chain is built from TRBV20-1 and TRBJ2-1; 8 positions match TRBD2. There are 15 residues in the CDR3. J lost 5 bases, V lost 3 bases, and 9 bases had no gene match. Germline V lookup: CDR1 DFQATT, CDR2 SNEGSKA (reference sequence). The CDR3 DNA follows: TGCAGTGCTAGGAAACTAGCGGCTAATCACAATGAGCAGTTCTTC. It codes for CSARKLAANHNEQFF.

This clonotype has just a few counts. The V and J genes are TRBV28 and TRBJ1-2; D gene unclear. The CDR3 totals 12 residues. Germline values: CDR1 MDHEN, CDR2 SYDVKM. The V gene lost 7 bases and the J gene lost 10 bases, with 16 bases spanning the gap. CDR3 nucleotide sequence: TGTGCCAGCAAAAAAGTGGCGACTTCCTACACCTTC. Protein: CASKKVATSYTF.

This chain uses TRBV28 with TRBJ2-5; 11 nucleotides line up with TRBD2. The CDR3 has 15 residues. After removal of 6 bases from V and 5 bases from J, the junction contained 8 bases not matched to a gene. CDR1 MDHEN and CDR2 SYDVKM come from the germline V gene. CDR3 coding DNA: TGTGCCAGCAGCACCACTAGCGGGAGACTGGAGACCCAGTACTTC. It is translated as CASSTTSGRLETQYF.

V and J are TRBV20-1 and TRBJ2-1; 13 nucleotides match TRBD2. Germline CDR1 reads DFQATT; CDR2 reads SNEGSKA (reference sequence). This CDR3 has 17 residues. J lost 4 bases, V lost 1 base, and 7 bases had no gene match. The CDR3 DNA reads as TGCAGTGCTAGAGTACTAGCGGGAGGGGGGTCTTACAATGAGCAGTTCTTC. Translation gives CSARVLAGGGSYNEQFF.

This clonotype was observed a few times. The chain carries TRBV5-4 and TRBJ2-5; possibly TRBD2 for D (5 bases). Germline loops: CDR1 SGHNT, CDR2 YYREEE (reference sequence). V lost 3 bases and J lost 5, with 11 bases in between. The CDR3 is made up of 13 amino acids. The CDR3: CASSSNRGETQYF. The CDR3 region has the DNA TGTGCCAGCAGCTCGAACCGCGGGGAGACCCAGTACTTC. The full variable domain, in which reference TRBV5-4 and TRBJ2-5 provide the parts outside the CDR3, is ETGVTQSPTHLIKTRGQQVTLRCSSQSGHNTVSWYQQALGQGPQFIFQYYREEENGRGNFPPRFSGLQFPNYSSELNVNALELDDSALYLCASSSNRGETQYFGPGTRLLVL.

The chain recombines TRBV2 with TRBJ2-5, with D possibly matching TRBD1 (6 bases). The CDR3 consists of 16 residues. The germline CDR1 and CDR2 sequences are SNHLY and FYNNEI. V was cut by 8 bases and J by 1 base, with 20 bases left in between. CDR3 sequence: CASVGGSRSPQETQYF. The CDR3 DNA reads as TGTGCCAGCGTAGGGGGATCACGAAGCCCCCAAGAGACCCAGTACTTC.

This chain joins TRBV4-2 and TRBJ1-6; no clear D gene. This CDR3 contains 14 residues. The ends were cut back, 0 bases at V and 7 bases at J, with 7 bases in the middle. Germline lookup yields CDR1 LGHNA and CDR2 YNFKEQ. CDR3 in DNA: TGTGCCAGCAGCCAAGACGGGAGAAATTCACCCCTCCACTTT. It yields the protein CASSQDGRNSPLHF.

In its sample, this clonotype ranks as medium-sized. DNA for the CDR3: TGTGCCAGCAGTTCCCTCGGAGGGAGGGGAGAGGGCGAGCAGTACTTC. This gives the protein CASSSLGGRGEGEQYF. The chain employs TRBV28 and TRBJ2-7, with 7 bases that match TRBD2. The CDR3 extends over 16 amino acids. Germline V gene lookup returns CDR1 MDHEN and CDR2 SYDVKM. The ends lost 4 bases at V and 6 bases at J; junction bases unmatched: 15.

The V gene is TRBV7-2, the J gene TRBJ1-5; 7 bases fit TRBD1. Germline values: CDR1 SGHTA, CDR2 FQGNSA. After removal of 5 bases from V and 6 bases from J, the junction contained 10 bases not matched to a gene. The CDR3 spans 15 residues. The CDR3 nucleotides are TGTGCCAGCAGCATCCGCCGGGACAGCTCTCAGCCCCAGCATTTT. Translated: CASSIRRDSSQPQHF.

CDR3 coding DNA: TGTGCCAGCAGCCTTGGGACAGGGCGCGGCTACACCTTC. Translation gives CASSLGTGRGYTF. The V and J genes are TRBV4-2 and TRBJ1-2; the match to TRBD1 covers 9 bases. The CDR3 runs 13 residues. The V gene's germline CDR1 is LGHNA and CDR2 YNFKEQ. J was trimmed by 8 bases and V by 4 bases; bases with no gene match: 5.

This clonotype was observed a single time. The chain uses TRBV12-3 or TRBV12-4 and TRBJ2-1, with D possibly matching TRBD1 (6 bases). CDR3 length: 13 residues. Trimming removed 3 bases from V and 7 bases from J, with 10 bases in between. For the CDR3, the DNA is TGTGCCAGCAGTTTGCCAGGGGTGAATGAGCAGTTCTTC. Its translation is CASSLPGVNEQFF.

The rearrangement links TRBV7-8 to TRBJ2-5; D could derive from TRBD1 or TRBD2 (6 bases each). V was trimmed by 3 bases and J by 4 bases, leaving 9 bases between them. The CDR3 runs to 13 residues. CDR1 is SGHVS, CDR2 FQNEAQ, per germline. CDR3 protein: CASSFGGLETQYF. In DNA form, the CDR3 reads TGTGCCAGCAGCTTCGGGGGCTTAGAGACCCAGTACTTC.